This TCR beta chain was obtained from a study of blood T cells in healthy people across ages. General study findings and limits: The CMV status of each donor remained undetermined, and this could have confounded shifts in expanded clonotypes.

Using a J-beta primer mix together with a sample-barcoded 5' primer, a second PCR was run for roughly 6 to 12 cycles. One entry per CDR3 protein results from TCRdb running MiXCR on the 5' RACE reads. The table lists about 640,000 distinct CDR3 sequences, roughly 53% of them singletons. PBMCs, at least 6.5 million per sample, were isolated. Comment on this clonotype: What it binds is not known.

This TCR was recovered from a man aged 55 to 70 in good health. Material for sequencing was blood.

CDR3 residues: CSAWTGQGYGYTF. The CDR3 bases are TGCAGTGCTTGGACAGGGCAAGGCTATGGCTACACCTTC. This chain links TRBV20-1 with TRBJ1-2, with TRBD1 matching over 8 bases. The CDR3 runs to 13 residues. CDR1 is DFQATT, CDR2 SNEGSKA, per germline (reference sequence). The V and J ends lost 5 bases and 4 bases, in that order; junction bases with no gene match: 6.